The present T cell receptor beta chain was sequenced within a study of T cells in Graves' hyperthyroidism and ophthalmopathy. Amplified TCR beta CDR3 regions came from RNA transcripts. First-round RT-PCR targeting the TCR CDR3 was performed with the HTBI primer set. In TCRdb, the multiplex PCR reads were re-called with MiXCR into one record per CDR3 protein. Counted here are some 350,000 distinct CDR3 sequences, approximately 16% occurring once; the ten biggest clones make up approximately 20%. This clonotype appeared a few times. The CDR3 totals 12 residues. V dropped 5 bases and J dropped 2 bases, with 6 bases sitting between them.

This sequence was found in a woman in her fifties or sixties with Graves' ophthalmopathy. This sequence joins TRBV12-3 or TRBV12-4 and TRBJ1-2, with D uncertain. Sequenced sample: blood. The CDR3 nucleotides are TGTGCCAGCAGTAACGGGAACTATGGCTACACCTTC. Protein product: CASSNGNYGYTF.